One and the same sample provided the 31 T cell receptor beta chains below, sequenced in a study of cytomegalovirus exposure and HLA in healthy donors. The primer mix had 60 Vbeta and 13 Jbeta primers. This table comes from immunoSEQ multiplex PCR, and its TCRdb copy is limited to in-frame clones, with some not included. The sample holds some 140,000 clones; roughly four fifths are singletons and the top ten take around 1.4%. The sample consisted of PBMCs. The receptors derive from a woman in her thirties or forties in good health and CMV-seronegative.

The V and J genes are TRBV9 and TRBJ2-7, with D possibly matching TRBD1 (5 bases). Trimming took off 0 bases at V and 3 bases at J, with 13 bases between the two ends. CDR1 is SGDLS and CDR2 is YYNGEE in the germline V gene. This CDR3 is built from 15 residues. CDR3 sequence: CASSVGTLVGYEQYF. Here the CDR3 DNA reads TGTGCCAGCAGCGTAGGGACATTGGTAGGCTACGAGCAGTACTTC.

This chain links TRBV28 with TRBJ1-2; 7 positions match TRBD1. V lost 5 bases to trimming and J lost 5 bases; unmatched junction nucleotides: 11. The CDR3 is 15 amino acids. Germline loops: CDR1 MDHEN, CDR2 SYDVKM. The CDR3 spells CASSSTGTAIYGYTF. Here the CDR3 DNA reads TGTGCCAGCAGTAGCACCGGGACAGCTATTTATGGCTACACCTTC.

The J gene is TRBJ1-6, the V gene TRBV7-2; the D gene is possibly TRBD1 (5 bases). The length of the CDR3 is 15 residues. V was cut by 4 bases and J by 4 bases, with 11 bases left in between. CDR1 SGHTA and CDR2 FQGNSA come from the germline V gene. The DNA of the CDR3 is TGTGCCAGCAGCTCCCCCAGGGCTTATAATTCACCCCTCCACTTT. This translates into CASSSPRAYNSPLHF.

The chain recombines TRBV18 with TRBJ2-2; D remains ambiguous. V lost 4 bases and J 2 bases, leaving 8 bases between the germline ends. This CDR3 comprises 14 residues. The germline V gene has CDR1 KGHSH and CDR2 LQKENI. The CDR3, as DNA: TGTGCCAGCTCACTAACGCGTAACACCGGGGAGCTGTTTTTT. This translates into CASSLTRNTGELFF.

V is TRBV7-9 and J is TRBJ1-2, with 9 bases fitting TRBD1. Germline V CDR1 and CDR2: SEHNR, FQNEAQ (reference sequence). Trimming cost V 4 bases and J 3 bases; bases outside gene matches: 6. The CDR3 is 15 residues long. CDR3 loop: CASSYRGQGDYGYTF. CDR3 nucleotides: TGTGCCAGCAGCTATAGGGGACAGGGCGACTATGGCTACACCTTC. The complete variable domain, with remaining parts taken from reference TRBV7-9 and TRBJ1-2, reads DTGVSQNPRHKITKRGQNVTFRCDPISEHNRLYWYRQTLGQGPEFLTYFQNEAQLEKSRLLSDRFSAERPKGSFSTLEIQRTEQGDSAMYLCASSYRGQGDYGYTFGSGTRLTVV.

The rearrangement links TRBV28 to TRBJ2-3; a possible D gene is TRBD2 (6 bases). Germline assignment: CDR1 MDHEN and CDR2 SYDVKM. V dropped 5 bases and J dropped 2 bases, with 14 bases sitting between them. The CDR3 loop spans 15 amino acids. CDR3 in amino acids: CASSHAGHVTDTQYF. The DNA of the CDR3 is TGTGCCAGCAGTCATGCGGGGCACGTCACAGATACGCAGTATTTT. Using reference TRBV28 and TRBJ2-3 for the parts outside the CDR3, the full variable domain is DVKVTQSSRYLVKRTGEKVFLECVQDMDHENMFWYRQDPGLGLRLIYFSYDVKMKEKGDIPEGYSVSREKKERFSLILESASTNQTSMYLCASSHAGHVTDTQYFGPGTRLTVL.

This clone appeared once. The rearrangement uses TRBV19 and TRBJ1-6, with D perhaps TRBD1 (5 bases). The CDR3 runs 16 residues. The V end was cut by 1 base, the J end by 9 bases, with 16 bases between. The germline CDR1 and CDR2 sequences are LNHDA and SQIVND (reference sequence). The DNA of the CDR3 is TGTGCCAGTAGTATAGGGGGCGCTGGTATCGGTTCACCCCTCCACTTT. Protein: CASSIGGAGIGSPLHF.

The chain is built from TRBV2 and TRBJ1-1; perhaps TRBD1 as D (5 bases). Germline V gene data show CDR1 as SNHLY and CDR2 as FYNNEI. The CDR3 covers 13 residues. Trimming took off 3 bases at V and 4 bases at J, with 9 bases between the two ends. CDR3: CASSDGGGTEAFF. The CDR3 nucleotides are TGTGCCAGCAGTGACGGGGGTGGCACTGAAGCTTTCTTT.

This chain uses TRBV28 with TRBJ1-1; possible D gene TRBD1, 5 bases. The V gene lost 7 bases and the J gene lost 4 bases, with 16 bases spanning the gap. Germline V CDR1 and CDR2: MDHEN, SYDVKM. The CDR3 extends over 14 amino acids. The CDR3 DNA reads as TGTGCCAGCAATCTTGAGGGGAGGAGCACTGAAGCTTTCTTT. As protein: CASNLEGRSTEAFF. The full variable domain, its missing parts supplied by reference TRBV28 and TRBJ1-1, is DVKVTQSSRYLVKRTGEKVFLECVQDMDHENMFWYRQDPGLGLRLIYFSYDVKMKEKGDIPEGYSVSREKKERFSLILESASTNQTSMYLCASNLEGRSTEAFFGQGTRLTVV.

V is TRBV19 and J is TRBJ2-7, with 12 bases aligning to TRBD2. CDR3 length equals 15 residues. From germline, CDR1 is LNHDA and CDR2 SQIVND (reference sequence). V dropped 2 bases and J dropped 2; count of bases not matched to a gene: 1. The CDR3 is CASSILAGGAYEQYF. Written as DNA, the CDR3 is TGTGCCAGTAGTATACTAGCGGGGGGGGCCTACGAGCAGTACTTC.

This clone was recorded a few times. This sequence joins TRBV6-1 and TRBJ1-6, with TRBD1 as a possible D gene (5 bases). Trimming pared 8 bases from V and 10 bases from J, leaving 21 bases between. CDR1 and CDR2 (germline): MNHNS, SASEGT. The CDR3 is 15 amino acids. CDR3 DNA: TGTGCCAGCCTGCCGGAGGGACTGAGGACCTCACCCCTCCACTTT. It codes for CASLPEGLRTSPLHF.

The chain couples TRBV28 to TRBJ2-2; weak D call: TRBD2 (6 bases). Trimming left V 5 bases short and J 8 bases short, with 15 bases between. This CDR3 is built from 14 residues. CDR1 is MDHEN and CDR2 is SYDVKM in the germline V gene. In DNA, the CDR3 is TGTGCCAGCAGTACCCGGAGGGTTGGAGGGGAGCTGTTTTTT. It is translated as CASSTRRVGGELFF. The variable domain in full, with the rest retrieved from reference TRBV28 and TRBJ2-2, is DVKVTQSSRYLVKRTGEKVFLECVQDMDHENMFWYRQDPGLGLRLIYFSYDVKMKEKGDIPEGYSVSREKKERFSLILESASTNQTSMYLCASSTRRVGGELFFGEGSRLTVL.

The V and J genes are TRBV6-5 and TRBJ1-2, with TRBD1 identical over 7 bases. Germline-derived CDR1 and CDR2 are MNHEY and SVGAGI. This CDR3 has 15 residues. Germline trimming cut 6 bases from V and 0 bases from J; bases unmatched to any gene: 7. DNA of the CDR3: TGTGCCAGCAGCAACGACCAGGGGGCTAACTATGGCTACACCTTC. Translated: CASSNDQGANYGYTF.

The J gene is TRBJ1-3, the V gene TRBV29-1; D is possibly TRBD1 (5 bases). This CDR3 is 18 amino acids long. Germline lookup yields CDR1 SQVTM and CDR2 ANQGSEA. V lost 5 bases and J 1 base, leaving 24 bases between the germline ends. Here the CDR3 reads CSVLVISGSSESGNTIYF. In DNA form, the CDR3 reads TGCAGCGTTCTGGTTATATCAGGGTCTAGCGAGTCTGGAAACACCATATATTTT.

The genes are TRBV6-5 and TRBJ2-1, with TRBD2 matching 8 bases. Germline trimming cut 6 bases from V and 8 bases from J; bases unmatched to any gene: 12. This CDR3 comprises 15 residues. The germline V gene has CDR1 MNHEY and CDR2 SVGAGI. The CDR3 is CASRSPGTRFHEQFF. The DNA of the CDR3 is TGTGCCAGCAGAAGTCCCGGGACTAGATTCCATGAGCAGTTCTTC.

This chain joins TRBV5-4 and TRBJ2-2; 12 nucleotides align to TRBD2. Trimming removed 8 bases from V and 5 bases from J; junction bases left unmatched: 7. Germline V gives CDR1 SGHNT, CDR2 YYREEE (reference sequence). The CDR3 sequence is 15 residues long. CDR3 nucleotides: TGTGCCAGTTCTAGCGGGGGGGCCCAGACCGGGGAGCTGTTTTTT. As protein: CASSSGGAQTGELFF.

The rearrangement joins TRBV7-8 to TRBJ2-2; D is uncertain. The CDR3 totals 13 residues. Germline V gene sequence: CDR1 SGHVS, CDR2 FQNEAQ. Between the trimmed V and J ends, which lost 5 bases and 3 bases, there was a span of 7 bases. This CDR3 reads CASSPRDTGELFF. As DNA, the CDR3 is TGTGCCAGCAGCCCCCGGGACACCGGGGAGCTGTTTTTT. Based on the CDR3 plus reference TRBV7-8 and TRBJ2-2, the full variable domain is GAGVSQSPRYKVAKRGQDVALRCDPISGHVSLFWYQQALGQGPEFLTYFQNEAQLDKSGLPSDRFFAERPEGSVSTLKIQRTQQEDSAVYLCASSPRDTGELFFGEGSRLTVL.

J is TRBJ2-3 and V is TRBV5-1; 15 nucleotides line up with TRBD2. The ends lost 4 bases at V and 2 bases at J; junction bases unmatched: 8. The CDR3 spans 18 residues. Germline-derived CDR1 and CDR2 are SGHRS and YFSETQ. CDR3 in DNA: TGCGCCAGCAGCATCCAAGGGACTAGCGGGGGGACCACAGATACGCAGTATTTT. Its translation: CASSIQGTSGGTTDTQYF.

The CDR3 DNA is TGTGCCAGCAGCTACAGGACTAGCGGGGTCAAGGTGGCCAAAAACATTCAGTACTTC. It encodes CASSYRTSGVKVAKNIQYF. V is TRBV7-8 and J is TRBJ2-4; 12 nucleotides line up with TRBD2. With V trimmed by 4 bases and J by 1 base, 11 bases remained unmatched. The CDR3 has 19 amino acids. Germline V gene sequence: CDR1 SGHVS, CDR2 FQNEAQ.

This clone was seen a handful of times. The rearrangement links TRBV5-6 to TRBJ1-2; TRBD1 matches 10 bases. The J segment lost 6 bases and the V segment lost 4 bases, leaving 6 bases of the junction unmatched. CDR1 is SGHDT, CDR2 YYEEEE, per germline. The CDR3 spans 14 residues. The CDR3 DNA reads TGTGCCAGCAGCCTTGGGACAGGGGTGGATGGCTACACCTTC. It encodes CASSLGTGVDGYTF.

The chain employs TRBV7-2 and TRBJ1-2; D unresolved. Germline V gives CDR1 SGHTA, CDR2 FQGNSA. CDR3 length: 14 residues. The V end lost 5 bases, the J end lost 1 base, and 11 bases lay between the germline ends. The CDR3 nucleotides read TGTGCCAGCAGCCCTGCCGGGGTTAACTATGGCTACACCTTC. This translates into CASSPAGVNYGYTF.

This clone appeared a few times. This chain connects TRBV2 to TRBJ2-2; a possible D gene is TRBD1 (5 bases). In germline, CDR1 is SNHLY, CDR2 FYNNEI. Trimming cost V 8 bases and J 1 base, with 14 bases left between them. CDR3 length: 15 amino acids. The CDR3 protein is CASQGRQRNTGELFF. The CDR3 bases are TGTGCCAGCCAGGGCAGGCAGAGGAACACCGGGGAGCTGTTTTTT.

The chain carries TRBV28 and TRBJ2-1; 7 bases agree with TRBD2. The CDR3 length is 14 residues. V dropped 7 bases and J dropped 2; count of bases not matched to a gene: 5. CDR1 is MDHEN and CDR2 is SYDVKM in the germline V gene. CDR3 loop: CASNIAGAYNEQFF. The CDR3 nucleotides are TGTGCCAGCAATATAGCGGGCGCCTACAATGAGCAGTTCTTC.

This clone appeared once. V gene TRBV18 combines with J gene TRBJ2-7, with a possible D match to TRBD1 (6 bases). This CDR3 contains 14 residues. V shed 2 bases and J shed 2 bases, with 10 bases lying between them. The V gene's germline CDR1 is KGHSH and CDR2 LQKENI. This CDR3 is CASSPYQGPYEQYF. The DNA for the CDR3 is TGTGCCAGCTCACCATATCAGGGGCCCTACGAGCAGTACTTC.

J is TRBJ2-3 and V is TRBV14, with TRBD1 as a possible D gene (6 bases). The germline CDR1 and CDR2 sequences are SGHDN and FVKESK. V dropped 4 bases and J dropped 0 bases, with 14 bases sitting between them. This CDR3 is 16 amino acids long. The CDR3 here is CASSLGQTLSTDTQYF. The CDR3 DNA sequence: TGTGCCAGCAGCCTCGGACAGACCCTTAGCACAGATACGCAGTATTTT.

The V and J genes are TRBV27 and TRBJ2-3; D is uncertain. CDR1 MNHEY and CDR2 SMNVEV come from the germline V gene (reference sequence). V lost 3 bases and J 2 bases, leaving 9 bases between the germline ends. This CDR3 comprises 14 residues. CDR3 DNA sequence: TGTGCCAGCAGTTTGACATTAGTCACAGATACGCAGTATTTT. This gives the protein CASSLTLVTDTQYF.

V is TRBV6-4 and J is TRBJ1-1; the D gene is possibly TRBD1 (5 bases). This CDR3 has 14 amino acids. Trimming shortened V by 8 bases and J by 2 bases, and 15 bases separated the two germline ends. Germline CDR1 reads MRHNA; CDR2 reads SNTAGT. Here the CDR3 reads CASGVGRANTEAFF. The CDR3 DNA reads as TGTGCCAGCGGGGTGGGCAGGGCCAACACTGAAGCTTTCTTT.

This chain joins TRBV5-1 and TRBJ2-5; 9 nucleotides agree with TRBD2. CDR1 and CDR2 (germline): SGHRS, YFSETQ. J gave up 1 base and V 5 bases, and 15 bases lay outside the gene matches. This CDR3 region has 18 residues. In DNA, the CDR3 is TGCGCCAGCAGACATGGGTTTGCTAGCGGGACTACCCAAGAGACCCAGTACTTC. This gives the protein CASRHGFASGTTQETQYF.

The chain couples TRBV7-2 to TRBJ2-5; 11 bases agree with TRBD2. CDR3 length: 17 amino acids. Germline V lookup: CDR1 SGHTA, CDR2 FQGNSA. V gave up 4 bases and J gave up 1 base; unmatched junction bases: 8. The CDR3 sequence is CASSSGGLADIQETQYF. DNA for the CDR3: TGTGCCAGCAGCTCAGGGGGACTAGCGGATATCCAAGAGACCCAGTACTTC.

This sequence joins TRBV18 and TRBJ1-1, with 9 bases matching TRBD1. Trimming cost V 6 bases and J 0 bases; bases outside gene matches: 8. The CDR3 has 16 amino acids. Germline lookup yields CDR1 KGHSH and CDR2 LQKENI. CDR3 bases: TGTGCCAGCTCCCAAGGGACAGGGATTATGAACACTGAAGCTTTCTTT. It yields the protein CASSQGTGIMNTEAFF.

This clone was detected once. This sequence joins TRBV7-2 and TRBJ1-2; TRBD1 matches at 7 bases. The CDR3 totals 14 residues. CDR1 and CDR2 from the germline V gene are SGHTA and FQGNSA. V lost 3 bases, J lost 7 bases, and 8 bases stayed unmatched. The CDR3 loop is CASSFAQGSFGYTF. CDR3 DNA sequence: TGTGCCAGCAGCTTCGCACAGGGGTCCTTTGGCTACACCTTC. Supplemented by reference TRBV7-2 and TRBJ1-2, the full variable domain reads GAGVSQSPSNKVTEKGKDVELRCDPISGHTALYWYRQSLGQGLEFLIYFQGNSAPDKSGLPSDRFSAERTGGSVSTLTIQRTQQEDSAVYLCASSFAQGSFGYTFGSGTRLTVV.